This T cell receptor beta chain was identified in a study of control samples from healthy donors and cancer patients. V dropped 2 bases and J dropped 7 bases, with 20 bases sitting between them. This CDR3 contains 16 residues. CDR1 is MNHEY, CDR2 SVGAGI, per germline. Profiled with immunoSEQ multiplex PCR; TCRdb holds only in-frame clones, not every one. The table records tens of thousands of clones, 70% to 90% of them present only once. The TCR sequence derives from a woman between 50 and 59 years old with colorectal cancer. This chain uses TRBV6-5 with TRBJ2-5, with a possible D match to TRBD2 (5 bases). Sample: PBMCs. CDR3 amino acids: CASSYTSGTLRATQYF. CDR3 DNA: TGTGCCAGCAGTTACACTTCGGGAACCCTACGTGCGACCCAGTACTTC.